This T cell receptor (beta chain) is drawn from a study of CD8 T cells in Susac syndrome. This CDR3 has 16 residues. CDR1 is MNHEY and CDR2 is SVGAGI in the germline V gene. The V end lost 0 bases, the J end lost 0 bases, and 11 bases lay between the germline ends. TCR beta from blood CD8+ and CD4+ T cells was sequenced. Random hexamers were used to reverse transcribe an amount of roughly 0.45 to 1 ug RNA. TCRdb reprocessed the immunoSEQ multiplex PCR reads via MiXCR and lists one record per CDR3 protein. The table has under 150,000 distinct CDR3 sequences, approximately 79% seen once. The chain couples TRBV6-5 to TRBJ1-1; no clear D gene. Sequenced: CD8+ T cells from PBMCs. The clonotype originates from a human donor with multiple sclerosis. In DNA, the CDR3 is TGTGCCAGCAGTTACTCTTTTCTGGGTATGAACACTGAAGCTTTCTTT. Residues: CASSYSFLGMNTEAFF.